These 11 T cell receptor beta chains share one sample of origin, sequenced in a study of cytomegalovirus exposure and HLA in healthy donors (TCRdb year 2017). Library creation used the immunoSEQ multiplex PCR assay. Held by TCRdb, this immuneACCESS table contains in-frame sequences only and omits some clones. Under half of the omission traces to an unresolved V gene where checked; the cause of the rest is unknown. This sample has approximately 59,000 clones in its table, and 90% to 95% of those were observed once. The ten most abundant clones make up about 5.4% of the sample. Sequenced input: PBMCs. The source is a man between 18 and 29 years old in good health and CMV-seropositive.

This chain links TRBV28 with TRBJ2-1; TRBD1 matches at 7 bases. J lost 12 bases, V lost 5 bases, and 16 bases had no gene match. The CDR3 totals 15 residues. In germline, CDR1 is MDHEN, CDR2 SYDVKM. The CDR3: CASSTGTVSLRGQFF. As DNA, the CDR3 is TGTGCCAGCAGTACCGGGACAGTGAGCCTCAGGGGGCAGTTCTTC.

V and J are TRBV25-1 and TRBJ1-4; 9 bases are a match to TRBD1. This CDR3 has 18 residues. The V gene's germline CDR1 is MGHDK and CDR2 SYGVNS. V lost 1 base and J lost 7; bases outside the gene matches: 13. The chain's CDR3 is CASSELGRGQGEREKLFF. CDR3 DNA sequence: TGTGCCAGCAGTGAATTAGGAAGGGGACAGGGAGAACGTGAAAAACTGTTTTTT.

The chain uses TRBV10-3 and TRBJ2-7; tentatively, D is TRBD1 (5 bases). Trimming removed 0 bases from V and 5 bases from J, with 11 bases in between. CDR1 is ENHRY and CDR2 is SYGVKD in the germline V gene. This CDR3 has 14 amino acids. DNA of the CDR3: TGTGCCATCAGTGAGTCTGGACATAACCACGAGCAGTACTTC. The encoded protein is CAISESGHNHEQYF.

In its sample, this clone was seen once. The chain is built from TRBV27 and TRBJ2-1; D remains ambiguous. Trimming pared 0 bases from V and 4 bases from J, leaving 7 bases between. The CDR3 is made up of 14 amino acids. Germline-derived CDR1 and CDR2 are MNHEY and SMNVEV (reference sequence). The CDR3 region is CASSLSAVYNEQFF. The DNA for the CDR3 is TGTGCCAGCAGTTTATCGGCGGTTTACAATGAGCAGTTCTTC.

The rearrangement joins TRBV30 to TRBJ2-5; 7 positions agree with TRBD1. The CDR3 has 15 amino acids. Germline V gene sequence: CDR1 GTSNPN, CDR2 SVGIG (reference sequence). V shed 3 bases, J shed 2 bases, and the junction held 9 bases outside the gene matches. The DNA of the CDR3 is TGTGCCTGGAGATATAGGGGGCTACTTCAAGAGACCCAGTACTTC. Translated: CAWRYRGLLQETQYF.

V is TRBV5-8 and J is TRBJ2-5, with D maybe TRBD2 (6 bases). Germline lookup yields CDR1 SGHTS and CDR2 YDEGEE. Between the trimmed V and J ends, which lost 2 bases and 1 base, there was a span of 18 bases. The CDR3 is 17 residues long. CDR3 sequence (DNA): TGTGCCAGCAGCTTAGGCGAGGTGGCGGGGCCCCAAGAGACCCAGTACTTC. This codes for CASSLGEVAGPQETQYF.

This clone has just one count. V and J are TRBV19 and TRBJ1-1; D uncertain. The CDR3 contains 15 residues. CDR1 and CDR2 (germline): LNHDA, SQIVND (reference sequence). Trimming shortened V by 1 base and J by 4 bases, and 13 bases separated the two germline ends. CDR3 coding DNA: TGTGCCAGTAGTATAGTGGGCCTCGGCCCCACTGAAGCTTTCTTT. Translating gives CASSIVGLGPTEAFF.

CDR3 amino acids: CASSLGGDTEAFF. CDR3 sequence (DNA): TGTGCCAGCAGTCTGGGGGGGGACACTGAAGCTTTCTTT. The rearrangement uses TRBV7-9 and TRBJ1-1; weak D call: TRBD1 (5 bases). This CDR3 comprises 13 residues. The germline gives CDR1 SEHNR, CDR2 FQNEAQ (reference sequence). The germline V and J ends were trimmed by 6 bases and 3 bases, with 11 bases remaining between them.

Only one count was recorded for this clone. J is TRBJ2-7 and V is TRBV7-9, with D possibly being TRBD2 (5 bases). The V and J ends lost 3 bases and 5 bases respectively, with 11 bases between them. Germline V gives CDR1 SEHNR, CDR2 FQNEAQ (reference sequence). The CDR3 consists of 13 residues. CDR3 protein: CASSFERVHEQYF. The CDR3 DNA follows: TGTGCCAGCAGCTTTGAGAGGGTACACGAGCAGTACTTC.

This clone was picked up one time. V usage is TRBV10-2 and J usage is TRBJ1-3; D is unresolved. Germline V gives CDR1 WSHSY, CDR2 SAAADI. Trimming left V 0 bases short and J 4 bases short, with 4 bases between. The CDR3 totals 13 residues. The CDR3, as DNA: TGCGCCAGCAGTGAGTCGGCCGGAAACACCATATATTTT. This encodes CASSESAGNTIYF.

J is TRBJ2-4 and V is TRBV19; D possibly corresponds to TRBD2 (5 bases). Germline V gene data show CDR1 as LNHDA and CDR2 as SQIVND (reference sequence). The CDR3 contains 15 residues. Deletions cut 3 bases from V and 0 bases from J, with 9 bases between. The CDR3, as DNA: TGTGCCAGTAGTATCCGGGAAGTAGCCAAAAACATTCAGTACTTC. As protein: CASSIREVAKNIQYF.